Reported below is one T cell receptor beta chain. Its antigen is still unknown. This sample is part of a study of siplizumab effects on memory and regulatory T cells. The study's findings and limits: Siplizumab significantly decreased alloreactive sequences from unstimulated CD4+ memory cells. Suppressive function of proliferating Tregs from siplizumab cultures was not confirmed. Contribution to the alloresponse seemed major for naive T cells, which also seemed more diverse than memory cells.

Assay used: immunoSEQ multiplex PCR; TCRdb lists only in-frame clones, some missing. The sample shows tens of thousands of clones, over 90% of them seen only once. Germline trimming cut 5 bases from V and 7 bases from J; bases unmatched to any gene: 7. This CDR3 comprises 14 residues. CDR1 and CDR2 (germline): SGHVS, FNYEAQ. This chain links TRBV7-6 with TRBJ1-5, with 8 positions matching TRBD1. The receptor's source is a human donor in good health. Sequencing was performed on CD8+ T cells sorted from blood. In DNA, the CDR3 is TGTGCCAGCAGCCCGACAGGGGTTTTGCAGCCCCAGCATTTT. Translated: CASSPTGVLQPQHF. Using reference TRBV7-6 and TRBJ1-5 for the parts outside the CDR3, the full variable domain is GAGVSQSPRYKVTKRGQDVALRCDPISGHVSLYWYRQALGQGPEFLTYFNYEAQQDKSGLPNDRFSAERPEGSISTLTIQRTEQRDSAMYRCASSPTGVLQPQHFGDGTRLSIL.